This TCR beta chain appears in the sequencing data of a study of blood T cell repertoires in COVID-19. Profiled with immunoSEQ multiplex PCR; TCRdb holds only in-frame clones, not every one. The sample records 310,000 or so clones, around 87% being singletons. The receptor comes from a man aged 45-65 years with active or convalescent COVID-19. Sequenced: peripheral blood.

CDR3 loop: CASSVASGSHYEQYF. CDR3 DNA sequence: TGTGCCAGCAGCGTAGCTAGCGGGAGCCACTACGAGCAGTACTTC. The gene calls are TRBV9 and TRBJ2-7; 10 bases agree with TRBD2. The CDR3 sequence is 15 residues long. The junction had 3 bases not matched to a gene; V was cut back by 0 bases and J by 3 bases. CDR1 and CDR2 from the germline V gene are SGDLS and YYNGEE. The full variable domain, its missing parts supplied by reference TRBV9 and TRBJ2-7, is DSGVTQTPKHLITATGQRVTLRCSPRSGDLSVYWYQQSLDQGLQFLIQYYNGEERAKGNILERFSAQQFPDLHSELNLSSLELGDSALYFCASSVASGSHYEQYFGPGTRLTVT.